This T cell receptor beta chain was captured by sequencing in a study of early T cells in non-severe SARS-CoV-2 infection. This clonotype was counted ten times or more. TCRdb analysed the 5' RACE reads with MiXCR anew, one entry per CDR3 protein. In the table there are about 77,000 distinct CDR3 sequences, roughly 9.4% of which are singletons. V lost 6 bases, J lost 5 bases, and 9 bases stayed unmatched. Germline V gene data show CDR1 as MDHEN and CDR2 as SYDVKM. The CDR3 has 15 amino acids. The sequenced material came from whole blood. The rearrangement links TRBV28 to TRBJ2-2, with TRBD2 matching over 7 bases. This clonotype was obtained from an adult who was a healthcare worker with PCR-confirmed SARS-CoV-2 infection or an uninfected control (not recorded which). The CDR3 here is CASSWGGEETGELFF. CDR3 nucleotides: TGTGCCAGCAGCTGGGGAGGGGAAGAAACCGGGGAGCTGTTTTTT.